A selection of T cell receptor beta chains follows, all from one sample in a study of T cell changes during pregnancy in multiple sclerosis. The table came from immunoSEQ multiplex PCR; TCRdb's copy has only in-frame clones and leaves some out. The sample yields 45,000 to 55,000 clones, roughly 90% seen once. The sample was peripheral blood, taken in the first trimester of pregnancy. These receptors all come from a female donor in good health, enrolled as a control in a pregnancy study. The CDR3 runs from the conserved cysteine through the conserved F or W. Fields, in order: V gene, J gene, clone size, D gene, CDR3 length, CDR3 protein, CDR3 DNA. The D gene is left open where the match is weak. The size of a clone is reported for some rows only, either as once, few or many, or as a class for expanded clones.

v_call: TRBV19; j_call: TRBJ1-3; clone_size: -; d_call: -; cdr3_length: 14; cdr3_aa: CASSFQALRNTIYF; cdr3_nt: TGTGCCAGTAGTTTTCAGGCCCTCAGAAACACCATATATTTT
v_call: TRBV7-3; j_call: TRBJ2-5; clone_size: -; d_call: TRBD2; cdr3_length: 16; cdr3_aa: CASSPQRGGLAETQYF; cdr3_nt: TGTGCCAGCAGCCCCCAACGTGGGGGACTAGCAGAGACCCAGTACTTC
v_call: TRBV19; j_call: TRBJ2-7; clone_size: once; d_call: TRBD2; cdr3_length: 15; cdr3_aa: CASRVAAGGPYEQYF; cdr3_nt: TGTGCCAGTAGGGTCGCAGCGGGAGGGCCCTACGAGCAGTACTTC
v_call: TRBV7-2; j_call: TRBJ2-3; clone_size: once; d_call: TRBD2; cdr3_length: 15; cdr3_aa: CASSLVAGAGDTQYF; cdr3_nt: TGTGCCAGCAGCTTAGTGGCGGGAGCGGGAGATACGCAGTATTTT
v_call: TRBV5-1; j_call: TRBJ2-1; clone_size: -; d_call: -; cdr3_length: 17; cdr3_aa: CASSLVPARFGYNEQFF; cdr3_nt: TGCGCCAGCAGCTTGGTACCAGCCAGGTTCGGCTACAATGAGCAGTTCTTC
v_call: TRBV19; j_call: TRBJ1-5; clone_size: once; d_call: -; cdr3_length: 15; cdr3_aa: CASRRRQVPNQPQHF; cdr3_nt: TGTGCCAGTAGGCGCCGACAGGTACCCAATCAGCCCCAGCATTTT
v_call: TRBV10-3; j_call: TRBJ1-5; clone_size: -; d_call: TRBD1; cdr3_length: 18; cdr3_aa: CAISESRTGEIGNQPQHF; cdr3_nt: TGTGCCATCAGTGAGTCGAGGACAGGGGAGATCGGCAATCAGCCCCAGCATTTT
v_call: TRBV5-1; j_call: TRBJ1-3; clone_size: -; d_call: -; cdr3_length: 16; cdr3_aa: CASSLNSGVGGNTIYF; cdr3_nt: TGCGCCAGCAGCTTGAATTCGGGTGTTGGTGGAAACACCATATATTTT
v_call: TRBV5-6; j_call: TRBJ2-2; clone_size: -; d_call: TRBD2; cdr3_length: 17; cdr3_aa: CASSSRLAGVGTGELFF; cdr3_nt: TGTGCCAGCAGCTCCCGACTAGCGGGAGTTGGGACCGGGGAGCTGTTTTTT
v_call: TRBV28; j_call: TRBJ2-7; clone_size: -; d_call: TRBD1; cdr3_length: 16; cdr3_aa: CASSFDVQGSSYEQYF; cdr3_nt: TGTGCCAGCAGTTTTGATGTACAGGGGAGTTCCTACGAGCAGTACTTC
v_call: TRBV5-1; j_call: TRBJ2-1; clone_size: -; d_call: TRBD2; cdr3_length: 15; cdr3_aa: CASSLAFYSGSQQFF; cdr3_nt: TGCGCCAGCAGCTTGGCTTTTTATAGCGGGAGCCAACAGTTCTTC
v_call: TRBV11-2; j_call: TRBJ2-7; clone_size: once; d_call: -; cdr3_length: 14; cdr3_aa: CASSFKDSLREQYF; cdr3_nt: TGTGCCAGCAGCTTCAAGGACTCCCTCCGCGAGCAGTACTTC
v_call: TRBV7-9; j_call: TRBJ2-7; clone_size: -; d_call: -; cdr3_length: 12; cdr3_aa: CASSSRGYEQYF; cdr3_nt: TGTGCCAGCAGCTCCCGGGGTTACGAGCAGTACTTC
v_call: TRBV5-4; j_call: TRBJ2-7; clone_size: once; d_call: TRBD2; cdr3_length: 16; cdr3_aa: CASSLPPGAGGAEQYF; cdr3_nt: TGTGCCAGCAGCTTGCCCCCGGGAGCGGGAGGGGCCGAGCAGTACTTC
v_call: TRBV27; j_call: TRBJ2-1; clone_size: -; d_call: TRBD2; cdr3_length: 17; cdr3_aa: CASSLSPGTTVYNEQFF; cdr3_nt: TGTGCCAGCAGTTTATCCCCCGGGACTACCGTCTACAATGAGCAGTTCTTC
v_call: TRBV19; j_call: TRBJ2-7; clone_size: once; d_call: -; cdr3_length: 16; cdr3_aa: CASSRYSTGRTYEQYF; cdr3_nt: TGTGCCAGTAGTAGGTATTCTACAGGACGCACCTACGAGCAGTACTTC
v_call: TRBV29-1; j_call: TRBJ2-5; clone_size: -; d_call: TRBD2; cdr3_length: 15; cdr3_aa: CSVKGSGGLQETQYF; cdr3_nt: TGCAGCGTTAAGGGTAGCGGGGGGTTACAAGAGACCCAGTACTTC
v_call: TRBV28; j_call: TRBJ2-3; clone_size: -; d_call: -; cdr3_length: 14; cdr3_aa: CASSFGGGTDTQYF; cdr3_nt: TGTGCCAGCAGTTTCGGAGGGGGCACAGATACGCAGTATTTT
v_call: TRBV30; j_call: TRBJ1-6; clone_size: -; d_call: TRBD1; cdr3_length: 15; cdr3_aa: CAWLDRPVQSSPLHF; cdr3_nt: TGTGCCTGGCTGGACAGGCCCGTGCAGAGTTCACCCCTCCACTTT
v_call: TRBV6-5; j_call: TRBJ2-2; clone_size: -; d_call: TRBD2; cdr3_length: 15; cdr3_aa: CASSTGTKGTGELFF; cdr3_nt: TGTGCCAGCAGTACCGGGACTAAGGGGACCGGGGAGCTGTTTTTT
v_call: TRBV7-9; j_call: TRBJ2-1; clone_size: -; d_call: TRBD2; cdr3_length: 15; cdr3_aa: CASSLTRGSGGEQFF; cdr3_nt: TGTGCCAGCAGCTTAACCCGCGGTTCGGGGGGTGAGCAGTTCTTC
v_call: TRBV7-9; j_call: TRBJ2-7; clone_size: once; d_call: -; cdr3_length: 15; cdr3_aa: CASRSAGTYFDEQYF; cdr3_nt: TGTGCCAGCAGGTCCGCCGGGACATATTTCGACGAGCAGTACTTC
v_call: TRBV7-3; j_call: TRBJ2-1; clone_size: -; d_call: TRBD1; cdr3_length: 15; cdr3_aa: CASSRGQSPYNEQFF; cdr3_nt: TGTGCCAGCAGCCGGGGACAGTCGCCCTACAATGAGCAGTTCTTC
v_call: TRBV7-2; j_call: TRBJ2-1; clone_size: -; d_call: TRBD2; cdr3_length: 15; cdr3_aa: CASSLQAGGGNEQFF; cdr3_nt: TGTGCCAGCAGCCTCCAAGCGGGAGGGGGCAATGAGCAGTTCTTC
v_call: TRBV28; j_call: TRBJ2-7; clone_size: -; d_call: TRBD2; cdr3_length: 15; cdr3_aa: CASSSFGLAGSKQYF; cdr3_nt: TGTGCCAGCAGTTCATTTGGACTAGCGGGGTCGAAGCAGTACTTC
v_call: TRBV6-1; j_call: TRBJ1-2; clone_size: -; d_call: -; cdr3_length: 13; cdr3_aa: CASSEWAVYGYTF; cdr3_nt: TGTGCCAGCAGTGAATGGGCAGTCTATGGCTACACCTTC
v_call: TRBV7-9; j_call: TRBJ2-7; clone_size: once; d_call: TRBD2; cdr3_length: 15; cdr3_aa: CASSLGGGLVNEQYF; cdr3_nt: TGTGCCAGCAGCTTAGGAGGGGGACTAGTGAACGAGCAGTACTTC
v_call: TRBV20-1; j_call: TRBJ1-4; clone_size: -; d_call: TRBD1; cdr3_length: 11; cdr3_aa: CSARDREKLFF; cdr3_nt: TGCAGTGCGAGGGACAGGGAAAAACTGTTTTTT
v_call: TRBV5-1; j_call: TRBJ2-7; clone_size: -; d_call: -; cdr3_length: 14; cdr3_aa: CASSLTGSPYEQYF; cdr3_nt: TGCGCCAGCAGCTTGACAGGGTCCCCCTACGAGCAGTACTTC
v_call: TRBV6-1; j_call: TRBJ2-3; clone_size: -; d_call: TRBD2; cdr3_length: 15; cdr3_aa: CASGGGGGVTDTQYF; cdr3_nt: TGTGCGAGTGGGGGTGGCGGGGGTGTCACAGATACGCAGTATTTT
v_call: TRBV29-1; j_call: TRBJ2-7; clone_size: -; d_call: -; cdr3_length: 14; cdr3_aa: CSVDLGQRTYEQYF; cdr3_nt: TGCAGCGTTGATCTTGGACAGAGAACCTACGAGCAGTACTTC
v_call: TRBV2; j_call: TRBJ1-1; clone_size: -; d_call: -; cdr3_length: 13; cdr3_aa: CASTRQVNTEAFF; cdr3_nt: TGTGCCAGCACCCGACAAGTGAACACTGAAGCTTTCTTT
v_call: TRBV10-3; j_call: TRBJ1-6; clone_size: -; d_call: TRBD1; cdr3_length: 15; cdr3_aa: CAISVRDSYNSPLHF; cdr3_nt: TGTGCCATCAGTGTCCGGGACAGCTATAATTCACCCCTCCACTTT
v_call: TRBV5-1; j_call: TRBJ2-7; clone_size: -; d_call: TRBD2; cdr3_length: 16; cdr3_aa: CASSLGAAGVSYEQYF; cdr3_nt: TGCGCCAGCAGCTTGGGTGCAGCGGGGGTCTCCTACGAGCAGTACTTC
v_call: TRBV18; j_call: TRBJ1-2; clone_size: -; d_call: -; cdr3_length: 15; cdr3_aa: CASSPMEGGNYGYTF; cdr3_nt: TGTGCCAGCTCACCAATGGAGGGCGGGAACTATGGCTACACCTTC
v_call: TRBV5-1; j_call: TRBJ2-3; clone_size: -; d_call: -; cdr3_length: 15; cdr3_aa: CASSLALERTDTQYF; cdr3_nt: TGCGCCAGCAGCTTGGCCTTGGAGAGGACAGATACGCAGTATTTT
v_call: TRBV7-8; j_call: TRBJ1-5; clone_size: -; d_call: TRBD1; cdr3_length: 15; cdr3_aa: CASSPGQGSNQPQHF; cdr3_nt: TGTGCCAGCAGCCCGGGACAGGGTAGCAATCAGCCCCAGCATTTT
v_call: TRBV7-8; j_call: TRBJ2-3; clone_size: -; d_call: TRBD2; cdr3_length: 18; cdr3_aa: CASSLPFRLAGGRQTQYF; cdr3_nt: TGTGCCAGCAGCTTACCGTTCCGCCTAGCGGGGGGGCGTCAGACGCAGTATTTT